The rows below give T cell receptor beta chains drawn from one sample of a study of cytomegalovirus exposure and HLA in healthy donors. The method was immunoSEQ multiplex PCR; TCRdb's version includes in-frame clones alone and lacks a portion of them. The data contain fewer than 200,000 clones, under 70% of them seen just once; the ten biggest clones take up 2.5% to 3%. The sample taken for sequencing was PBMCs. These receptors originate from a woman aged 40 to 50 in good health and CMV-seropositive. CDR3s include the opening cysteine and the closing phenylalanine or tryptophan. A D gene is named only where the DNA matches it firmly. The size of a clone is reported for some rows only, either as once, few or many, or as a class for expanded clones.

TRBD1,-,TRBJ1-2,TRBV7-3,TGTGCCAGCAGCCCGGGACAGGCGGAATATGGCTACACCTTC,CASSPGQAEYGYTF
TRBD2,-,TRBJ2-4,TRBV5-6,TGTGCCAGCAGCTGGGGGGGGACCAAAAACATTCAGTACTTC,CASSWGGTKNIQYF
-,-,TRBJ1-2,TRBV6-5,TGTGCCAGCAGCCAGAGGACAGTTTCTGGCTACACCTTC,CASSQRTVSGYTF
-,-,TRBJ2-7,TRBV7-9,TGTTCCAGCAGTATCGCAGTGCACGAGCAGTACTTC,CSSSIAVHEQYF
TRBD2,few,TRBJ2-7,TRBV5-1,TGCGCCAGCAGCTTCCGGGACTATAGGTACGAGCAGTACTTC,CASSFRDYRYEQYF
-,few,TRBJ2-7,TRBV10-3,TGTGCCGCGCGTGACTCAGCCGTCTACGAGCAGTACTTC,CAARDSAVYEQYF
-,-,TRBJ2-2,TRBV6-5,TGTGCCAGCAGGGCTGGGTGGGGCAACACCGGGGAGCTGTTTTTT,CASRAGWGNTGELFF
-,-,TRBJ2-5,TRBV11-2,TGTGCCAGCAGCCGTGGACTCCAAGAGACCCAGTACTTC,CASSRGLQETQYF
TRBD1,-,TRBJ2-7,TRBV6-6,TGTGCCAGCAGCCTTTCGGGACAGGGGCCCTACGAGCAGTACTTC,CASSLSGQGPYEQYF
TRBD1,-,TRBJ1-2,TRBV29-1,TGCAGCGCCGTAATAAGACAGGGCAACTATGGCTACACCTTC,CSAVIRQGNYGYTF
-,-,TRBJ2-7,TRBV6-1,TGTGCCAGCAGCCCCGACAGGCCAGGCGAGCAGTACTTC,CASSPDRPGEQYF
TRBD1,-,TRBJ1-2,TRBV19,TGTGCCAGTACCGAATCAGGGGGCGGGGGAAACTATGGCTACACCTTC,CASTESGGGGNYGYTF
TRBD1,-,TRBJ2-3,TRBV5-6,TGTGCCAGCAGCGCCATGACAGGGGGACGGGGCACAGATACGCAGTATTTT,CASSAMTGGRGTDTQYF
-,-,TRBJ2-1,TRBV5-1,TGCGCCAGCAGCTCGGATCCCCGCAGGGGCTACAATGAGCAGTTCTTC,CASSSDPRRGYNEQFF
-,-,TRBJ2-7,TRBV2,TGTGCCAGCAGTGGACAGGTTCGTACCTACGAGCAGTACTTC,CASSGQVRTYEQYF
-,-,TRBJ2-3,TRBV23-1,TGCGCCAGCAGTCAATCCAGACACACAGATACGCAGTATTTT,CASSQSRHTDTQYF
TRBD1,-,TRBJ1-5,TRBV6-5,TGTGCCAGCAGTCCAGGACAGGGGGCGGGTCAGCCCCAGCATTTT,CASSPGQGAGQPQHF
-,few,TRBJ1-4,TRBV29-1,TGCAGCGGGAAACCTCCGGGGAATGAAAAACTGTTTTTT,CSGKPPGNEKLFF
TRBD1,-,TRBJ2-5,TRBV5-1,TGCGCCAGCAGCTTACAGGGGGAAGAGACCCAGTACTTC,CASSLQGEETQYF
TRBD1,once,TRBJ1-1,TRBV7-9,TGTGCCAGCAGCTCAAGAACAGGGGGAGATCTGAACACTGAAGCTTTCTTT,CASSSRTGGDLNTEAFF
TRBD1,-,TRBJ1-1,TRBV28,TGTGCCAGCAGCCCCGGGACAGGGAGTCGGGTTCGCACTGAAGCTTTCTTT,CASSPGTGSRVRTEAFF
-,-,TRBJ2-5,TRBV10-3,TGTGCCATCAGTGGGCCCTCCACAGAGACCCAGTACTTC,CAISGPSTETQYF
-,once,TRBJ1-5,TRBV27,TGTGCCAGCAGTTTACAGGGATACAATCAGCCCCAGCATTTT,CASSLQGYNQPQHF
-,-,TRBJ2-1,TRBV18,TGTGCCAGCTCACTCCGGACAGAGGGAGATGAGCAGTTCTTC,CASSLRTEGDEQFF